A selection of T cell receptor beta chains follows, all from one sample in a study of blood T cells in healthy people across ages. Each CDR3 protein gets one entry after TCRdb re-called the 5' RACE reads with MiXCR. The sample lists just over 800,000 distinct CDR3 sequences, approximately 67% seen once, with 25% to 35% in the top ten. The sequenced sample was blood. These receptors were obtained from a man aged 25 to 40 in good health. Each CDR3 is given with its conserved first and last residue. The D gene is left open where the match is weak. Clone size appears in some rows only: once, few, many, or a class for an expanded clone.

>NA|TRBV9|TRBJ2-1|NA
TGTGCCAGCAGCGTAGCTGGACGACCTTTGGATGAGCAGTTCTTC
CASSVAGRPLDEQFF
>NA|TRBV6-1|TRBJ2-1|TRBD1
TGTGCCCGCAGCCTAAAATTTAGGGGGCTCAATGAGCAGTTCTTC
CARSLKFRGLNEQFF
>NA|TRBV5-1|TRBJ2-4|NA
TGCGCCAGCAGCTTGGCGGGGCCAGCCAAAAACATTCAGTACTTC
CASSLAGPAKNIQYF
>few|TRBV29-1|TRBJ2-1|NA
TGCAGCGGTGGGCAGGACAATGAGCAGTTCTTC
CSGGQDNEQFF
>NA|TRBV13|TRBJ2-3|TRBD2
TGTGCCAGCAGCTTAGAGTCTAGCGGACACACAGATACGCAGTATTTT
CASSLESSGHTDTQYF
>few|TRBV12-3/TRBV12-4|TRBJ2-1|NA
TGTGCCAGTAACGGGGTCTACAATGAGCAGTTCTTC
CASNGVYNEQFF
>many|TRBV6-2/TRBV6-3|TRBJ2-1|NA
TGTGCCAGCAGCCCAGGGTCCAGCTCCTACAATGAGCAGTTCTTC
CASSPGSSSYNEQFF
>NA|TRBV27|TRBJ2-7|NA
TGTGCCAGCAGTCACCAACAGGGTGCCGAGCAGTACTTC
CASSHQQGAEQYF
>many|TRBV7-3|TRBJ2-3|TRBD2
TGTGCCAGCAGCTTAAATGCGGGGGGGCAGGGAGATACGCAGTATTTT
CASSLNAGGQGDTQYF
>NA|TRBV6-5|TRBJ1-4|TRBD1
TGTGCCAGCAGTTACTATAATGGCCCCGGGACAGGGGGCGAGGAAAAACTGTTTTTT
CASSYYNGPGTGGEEKLFF
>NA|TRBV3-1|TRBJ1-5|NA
TGTGCCGGCAGCCAAGAGAGTTCGGGAGGCGGCAATCAGCCCCAGCATTTT
CAGSQESSGGGNQPQHF
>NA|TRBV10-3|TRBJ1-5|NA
TGTGCCATCAGTGAGGCCAGGGATCAGCCCCAGCATTTT
CAISEARDQPQHF
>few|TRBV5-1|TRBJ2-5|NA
TGCGCCAGCACCTCCGACCCGGCAGGGTTTCGGGAGACCCAGTACTTC
CASTSDPAGFRETQYF